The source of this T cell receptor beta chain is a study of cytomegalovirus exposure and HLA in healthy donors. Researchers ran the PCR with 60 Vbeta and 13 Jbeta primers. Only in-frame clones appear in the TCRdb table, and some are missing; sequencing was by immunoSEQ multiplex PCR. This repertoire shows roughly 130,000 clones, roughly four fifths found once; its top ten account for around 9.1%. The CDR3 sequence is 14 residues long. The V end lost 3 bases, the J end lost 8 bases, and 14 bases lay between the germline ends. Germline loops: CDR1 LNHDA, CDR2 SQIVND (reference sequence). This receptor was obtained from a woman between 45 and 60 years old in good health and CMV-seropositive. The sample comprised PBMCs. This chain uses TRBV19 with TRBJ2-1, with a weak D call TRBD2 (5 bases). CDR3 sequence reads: CASSIEGTIDEQFF. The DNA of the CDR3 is TGTGCCAGTAGTATCGAGGGTACAATCGATGAGCAGTTCTTC.